The rows below give T cell receptor beta chains drawn from one sample of a study of long-term antiretroviral therapy in people with HIV. Sequencing was performed with immunoSEQ multiplex PCR; in TCRdb, only in-frame clones are kept and a portion is missing. The table lists more than 20,000 clones, roughly 80% of them singletons, with about 20% in the top ten. The source was unsorted PBMCs, collected 0.4 years after starting antiretroviral therapy. These receptors were collected from a man aged 50-60 years with HIV. The CDR3 runs from the conserved cysteine through the conserved F or W. The D gene is left open where the match is weak. Size values are once, few and many counts, or a class for expanded clones, and some rows have none.

abundance,d_gene,j_gene,v_gene,CDR3aa,CDR3nt
-,TRBD1,TRBJ1-6,TRBV6-4,CASSVDRGWNSPLHF,TGTGCCAGCAGTGTCGACAGGGGGTGGAATTCACCCCTCCACTTT
-,-,TRBJ2-5,TRBV7-3,CASSLGSGLQETQYF,TGTGCCAGCAGCTTAGGTTCTGGACTCCAAGAGACCCAGTACTTC
-,-,TRBJ1-6,TRBV7-2,CASSLGAGVGSPLHF,TGTGCCAGCAGCTTAGGGGCTGGGGTAGGTTCACCCCTCCACTTT
-,-,TRBJ2-5,TRBV11-2,CASSLGLVPYQETQYF,TGTGCCAGCAGCTTAGGGCTAGTCCCCTACCAAGAGACCCAGTACTTC
-,TRBD2,TRBJ2-2,TRBV5-8,CASSWGLAGHTGELFF,TGTGCCAGCAGCTGGGGACTAGCGGGCCACACCGGGGAGCTGTTTTTT
-,-,TRBJ2-1,TRBV5-1,CASSLVSDNEQFF,TGCGCCAGCAGCTTGGTATCAGATAATGAGCAGTTCTTC
-,TRBD2,TRBJ2-1,TRBV2,CASSSSGYNEQFF,TGTGCCAGCTCTTCTAGCGGCTACAATGAGCAGTTCTTC
-,-,TRBJ1-1,TRBV4-1,CASSQRSGEGYTEAFF,TGCGCCAGCAGCCAACGCTCAGGGGAAGGATACACTGAAGCTTTCTTT
-,-,TRBJ1-1,TRBV5-1,CASRGGDTEAFF,TGCGCCAGCAGAGGGGGGGACACTGAAGCTTTCTTT
-,TRBD2,TRBJ2-2,TRBV27,CASSRLAGGPLTGELFF,TGTGCCAGCAGCCGTCTAGCGGGGGGGCCGTTGACCGGGGAGCTGTTTTTT
-,-,TRBJ2-1,TRBV30,CAWVVRKTGRSDEQFF,TGTGCCTGGGTTGTTCGGAAGACTGGCCGGAGCGATGAGCAGTTCTTC
-,TRBD1,TRBJ1-1,TRBV5-4,CASSLDRTGEAFF,TGTGCCAGCAGCTTGGACAGGACAGGAGAAGCTTTCTTT
-,-,TRBJ2-7,TRBV7-3,CASSLSPLSYEQYF,TGTGCCAGCAGCTTAAGTCCGCTCTCCTACGAGCAGTACTTC
-,TRBD2,TRBJ2-2,TRBV28,CASLAGGPGELFF,TGTGCCAGCCTAGCGGGGGGGCCCGGGGAGCTGTTTTTT
few,TRBD1,TRBJ2-7,TRBV19,CASTPGRTGGREQYF,TGTGCCAGTACCCCCGGGAGGACAGGGGGCCGCGAGCAGTACTTC
once,TRBD1,TRBJ1-5,TRBV27,CASSSPDRINQPQHF,TGTGCCAGCAGTTCCCCGGACAGGATCAATCAGCCCCAGCATTTT
-,-,TRBJ1-3,TRBV28,CASSLFLTSAGNTIYF,TGTGCCAGCAGTTTATTCTTGACATCGGCTGGAAACACCATATATTTT
-,-,TRBJ2-7,TRBV19,CASSIVVGQKTYEQYF,TGTGCCAGTAGTATTGTGGTCGGACAGAAAACCTACGAGCAGTACTTC
-,-,TRBJ1-5,TRBV13,CASSFYPNQPQHF,TGTGCCAGCAGCTTTTACCCCAATCAGCCCCAGCATTTT
-,-,TRBJ2-7,TRBV27,CASTRTYEQYF,TGTGCCAGCACCAGAACTTACGAGCAGTACTTC
-,-,TRBJ1-4,TRBV15,CATGFGEKLFF,TGTGCCACAGGGTTTGGTGAAAAACTGTTTTTT
-,-,TRBJ2-1,TRBV21-1,CASSKNGSYNEQFF,TGTGCCAGCAGCAAAAATGGGAGTTACAATGAGCAGTTCTTC
-,TRBD1,TRBJ1-3,TRBV7-8,CASSLQTGRNTIYF,TGTGCCAGCAGCCTTCAGACAGGGAGAAACACCATATATTTT
-,TRBD1,TRBJ2-7,TRBV4-3,CASSQERTGATGVHEQYF,TGCGCCAGCAGCCAAGAGAGGACAGGGGCGACCGGTGTCCACGAGCAGTACTTC
few,-,TRBJ1-2,TRBV7-2,CASSFVGYGYTF,TGTGCCAGCAGCTTTGTCGGGTATGGCTACACCTTC
medium-sized,TRBD1,TRBJ2-7,TRBV2,CASSGQGGRDSYAYEQYF,TGTGCCAGCAGTGGACAAGGCGGCCGGGACAGTTACGCTTACGAGCAGTACTTC
-,-,TRBJ2-5,TRBV4-1,CASSQKAAQETQYF,TGCGCCAGCAGCCAAAAGGCGGCTCAAGAGACCCAGTACTTC
-,TRBD1,TRBJ2-5,TRBV28,CASSPRDRPLGAQYF,TGTGCCAGCAGCCCGAGGGACAGGCCCCTGGGGGCCCAGTACTTC
-,TRBD1,TRBJ1-2,TRBV4-1,CASSPSFAGGNGYTF,TGCGCCAGCAGCCCAAGCTTTGCAGGGGGAAATGGCTACACCTTC
-,TRBD1,TRBJ2-7,TRBV7-2,CASSSRDRVSYEQYF,TGTGCCAGCAGCTCCCGGGACAGGGTTAGCTACGAGCAGTACTTC
-,-,TRBJ2-1,TRBV5-4,CASSLPGEVYNEQFF,TGTGCCAGCAGCTTGCCAGGGGAAGTCTACAATGAGCAGTTCTTC
medium-sized,-,TRBJ1-2,TRBV28,CASSNGFYGYGYTF,TGTGCCAGCAGTAATGGGTTTTATGGTTATGGCTACACCTTC
once,TRBD1,TRBJ1-1,TRBV5-1,CASSLDRDTEAFF,TGCGCCAGCAGCCTTGACAGGGACACTGAAGCTTTCTTT
-,-,TRBJ2-5,TRBV2,CASSEGGRVLETQYF,TGTGCCAGCAGTGAAGGGGGCAGAGTTTTGGAGACCCAGTACTTC
few,-,TRBJ1-2,TRBV19,CASSISGTTSGYTF,TGTGCCAGTAGTATATCCGGGACTACATCGGGCTACACCTTC
-,-,TRBJ2-7,TRBV5-4,CASSPGTGSSYEQYF,TGTGCCAGCAGCCCAGGGACGGGGAGCTCCTACGAGCAGTACTTC